Following are 21 T cell receptor beta chains from one sample sequenced in a study of PD-L1 blockade in urothelial cancer listed by TCRdb under 2017. Library method: the immunoSEQ multiplex PCR assay. TCRdb retrieved this table from immuneACCESS and kept in-frame rearrangements only. Not all clones are present; in checked studies, unresolved V genes account for under half, and no reason is known for the remainder. The sample table records about 82,000 clones; about 85% of these occur just once. Roughly 6.1% of the sample is held by the ten biggest clonotypes. The sample was PBMCs, taken around atezolizumab (anti-PD-L1) treatment. These receptors all stem from a woman in her 70s with urothelial cancer.

The rearrangement joins TRBV18 to TRBJ2-1, with D perhaps TRBD2 (5 bases). Germline values: CDR1 KGHSH, CDR2 LQKENI. Between the trimmed V and J ends, which lost 5 bases and 1 base, there was a span of 12 bases. The CDR3 spans 15 residues. The CDR3 spells CASSDGLGSYNEQFF. The CDR3 DNA reads TGTGCCAGCTCAGACGGACTCGGATCCTACAATGAGCAGTTCTTC.

The V gene is TRBV4-1, the J gene TRBJ1-4; 7 positions agree with TRBD1. In germline, CDR1 is MGHRA, CDR2 YSYEKL. CDR3 length equals 15 residues. Trimming cost V 1 base and J 10 bases; bases outside gene matches: 9. The CDR3: CASSQADQGGAKLFF. DNA of the CDR3: TGCGCCAGCAGCCAAGCCGACCAGGGGGGAGCAAAACTGTTTTTT.

This clone has a single count. The chain carries TRBV5-6 and TRBJ2-7; tentative D call: TRBD2 (6 bases). V lost 2 bases and J 4 bases, leaving 13 bases between the germline ends. Germline V gives CDR1 SGHDT, CDR2 YYEEEE. The CDR3 is 14 amino acids. The CDR3 region is CASSFAAGSYEQYF. The CDR3 nucleotides read TGTGCCAGCAGCTTTGCGGCGGGATCGTACGAGCAGTACTTC.

V and J are TRBV18 and TRBJ1-5, with TRBD1 as a possible D gene (6 bases). There are 15 residues in the CDR3. From germline, CDR1 is KGHSH and CDR2 LQKENI. V lost 4 bases and J 10 bases, leaving 20 bases between the germline ends. Written as DNA, the CDR3 is TGTGCCAGCTCACTTGTGGAACAGGGAGGGGATCCCCAGCATTTT. This codes for CASSLVEQGGDPQHF.

The chain uses TRBV5-1 and TRBJ2-1, with 11 bases matching TRBD2. The V segment lost 4 bases and the J segment 2 bases; nucleotides outside the gene matches: 8. CDR3 size: 17 residues. Germline V lookup: CDR1 SGHRS, CDR2 YFSETQ. CDR3 in amino acids: CASSPLLAGGAYNEQFF. CDR3 DNA: TGCGCCAGCAGCCCCCTCTTAGCGGGGGGGGCCTACAATGAGCAGTTCTTC.

The J gene is TRBJ1-3, the V gene TRBV7-8; D is possibly TRBD1 (6 bases). V was pared by 0 bases and J by 1 base, with 16 bases between. The CDR3 runs to 18 residues. Germline loops: CDR1 SGHVS, CDR2 FQNEAQ. Written as DNA, the CDR3 is TGTGCCAGCAGCTTAGCGGTCCTCAGGGGTGGTTCTGGAAACACCATATATTTT. Translating it yields CASSLAVLRGGSGNTIYF.

The chain links TRBV9 to TRBJ2-1; TRBD2 might be the D (5 bases). Trimming left V 3 bases short and J 12 bases short, with 16 bases between. CDR1 is SGDLS and CDR2 is YYNGEE in the germline V gene. The CDR3 has 13 amino acids. The DNA for the CDR3 is TGTGCCAGCAGCGGAATCACTAGGGTTCGGCAGTTCTTC. Residues: CASSGITRVRQFF. Filled out from reference TRBV9 and TRBJ2-1, the complete variable domain reads DSGVTQTPKHLITATGQRVTLRCSPRSGDLSVYWYQQSLDQGLQFLIQYYNGEERAKGNILERFSAQQFPDLHSELNLSSLELGDSALYFCASSGITRVRQFFGPGTRLTVL.

The sample holds one count of this clone. V is TRBV25-1 and J is TRBJ2-5, with D possibly TRBD1 on 6 matching bases. CDR3 length equals 12 residues. V lost 6 bases to trimming and J lost 2 bases, with 7 bases between them. Germline assignment: CDR1 MGHDK and CDR2 SYGVNS. The CDR3 reads CASSGQQETQYF. The CDR3 nucleotides are TGTGCCAGCAGCGGACAGCAAGAGACCCAGTACTTC.

V usage is TRBV4-1 and J usage is TRBJ2-1; no reliable D call. This CDR3 comprises 13 residues. Per the germline V gene, CDR1 is MGHRA and CDR2 is YSYEKL. V was cut by 0 bases and J by 10 bases, with 10 bases left in between. The CDR3 DNA reads as TGCGCCAGCAGCCAAGATGGTGCGTACGAGCAGTTCTTC. It is translated as CASSQDGAYEQFF.

The rearrangement uses TRBV27 and TRBJ2-3; D is possibly TRBD2 (6 bases). Trimming pared 1 base from V and 6 bases from J, leaving 8 bases between. Germline V gene data show CDR1 as MNHEY and CDR2 as SMNVEV (reference sequence). This CDR3 has 13 amino acids. The CDR3 DNA follows: TGTGCCAGCAGTTTATGGGGGGAGGATACGCAGTATTTT. Protein sequence: CASSLWGEDTQYF.

This sequence joins TRBV4-2 and TRBJ2-5, with 8 bases identical to TRBD2. CDR1 is LGHNA, CDR2 YNFKEQ, per germline. Trimming removed 4 bases from V and 2 bases from J; junction bases left unmatched: 15. The CDR3 contains 18 residues. The CDR3 region is CASSPTRGGGRSQETQYF. The DNA of the CDR3 is TGTGCCAGCAGCCCCACCCGGGGTGGCGGGAGGAGTCAAGAGACCCAGTACTTC.

V gene TRBV6-5 combines with J gene TRBJ2-7; D gene uncertain. The CDR3 has 14 residues. The germline V gene has CDR1 MNHEY and CDR2 SVGAGI. Trimming left V 6 bases short and J 5 bases short, with 17 bases between. The CDR3 spells CASSARWPSHEQYF. Written as DNA, the CDR3 is TGTGCCAGCAGCGCACGTTGGCCGTCCCACGAGCAGTACTTC.

The chain has TRBV19 and TRBJ1-5, with D perhaps TRBD1 (6 bases). Germline CDR1 is LNHDA and CDR2 is SQIVND (reference sequence). Deletions cut 7 bases from V and 3 bases from J, with 13 bases between. CDR3 length: 14 residues. CDR3 DNA sequence: TGTGCCAGTACCAAGACAGGAAACAATCAGCCCCAGCATTTT. Amino acid sequence: CASTKTGNNQPQHF.

The count of this clone is one. The CDR3 protein is CASSLGTSGRNSGEQYF. The CDR3 nucleotides are TGTGCCAGCAGCTTAGGGACTAGCGGGAGGAATTCGGGCGAGCAGTACTTC. The chain uses TRBV7-6 and TRBJ2-7; TRBD2 matches 14 bases. The CDR3 is 17 residues long. V shed 1 base and J 6 bases; nucleotides not matched to a gene: 8. Per germline, CDR1 SGHVS and CDR2 FNYEAQ.

The chain carries TRBV6-1 and TRBJ2-5; 8 bases line up with TRBD2. The CDR3 length is 16 residues. Trimming removed 2 bases from V and 2 bases from J; junction bases left unmatched: 7. The germline V gene encodes CDR1 MNHNS and CDR2 SASEGT. CDR3 in DNA: TGTGCCAGCAGTGAAATAGGGACTAGGGTTCAAGAGACCCAGTACTTC. Encoded protein: CASSEIGTRVQETQYF.

J is TRBJ2-7 and V is TRBV6-5; 9 bases agree with TRBD1. Germline V gene sequence: CDR1 MNHEY, CDR2 SVGAGI. This CDR3 contains 15 residues. J gave up 4 bases and V 6 bases, and 10 bases lay outside the gene matches. The CDR3 loop is CASRSRGTGWYEQYF. The CDR3 DNA follows: TGTGCCAGCAGATCCAGGGGGACAGGGTGGTACGAGCAGTACTTC.

V gene TRBV27 combines with J gene TRBJ1-6, with 8 bases matching TRBD1. CDR1 MNHEY and CDR2 SMNVEV come from the germline V gene (reference sequence). V was clipped by 2 bases and J by 9 bases; unmatched bases: 9. The CDR3 has 16 amino acids. CDR3 region: CASSLGRTGSGSPLHF. In DNA form, the CDR3 reads TGTGCCAGCAGTTTAGGGCGGACAGGGTCAGGTTCACCCCTCCACTTT.

The rearrangement links TRBV28 to TRBJ2-1, with D perhaps TRBD1 (5 bases). Trimming removed 3 bases from V and 2 bases from J, with 11 bases in between. Germline V CDR1 and CDR2: MDHEN, SYDVKM. The CDR3 has 15 residues. CDR3 loop: CASSLNRPPYNEQFF. The CDR3, as DNA: TGTGCCAGCAGTTTGAACAGGCCTCCCTACAATGAGCAGTTCTTC.

This chain connects TRBV7-3 to TRBJ2-1, with TRBD2 as a possible D gene (6 bases). CDR3 length: 15 residues. Germline CDR1 is SGHTA and CDR2 is FQGTGA. Trimming stripped 5 bases from V and 1 base from J, with 12 bases between. CDR3 nucleotide sequence: TGTGCCAGCAGCGAGCTAGCGAATTCCTACAATGAGCAGTTCTTC. Translated: CASSELANSYNEQFF.

This clone has just one count. The CDR3 spells CASVRGPGNEQFF. As DNA, the CDR3 is TGTGCCAGCGTGAGGGGGCCGGGGAATGAGCAGTTCTTC. This chain connects TRBV6-1 to TRBJ2-1; 7 positions match TRBD1. The CDR3 runs to 13 residues. Trimming took 8 bases from V and 7 from J; bases not matched to a gene: 8. The V gene's germline CDR1 is MNHNS and CDR2 SASEGT.

J is TRBJ1-1 and V is TRBV7-9, with D possibly TRBD1 on 5 matching bases. The CDR3 extends over 14 amino acids. From germline, CDR1 is SEHNR and CDR2 FQNEAQ (reference sequence). V was shortened by 1 base and J by 1 base, with 7 bases between the two germline ends. The CDR3 DNA reads TGTGCCAGCAGCTTAGACACAGGGAACACTGAAGCTTTCTTT. Residues: CASSLDTGNTEAFF.